The 9 T cell receptor beta chains below come from one sample, sequenced in a study of blood T cell repertoires in COVID-19. Clones were sequenced by immunoSEQ multiplex PCR, and TCRdb holds only the in-frame ones, with some missing. This sample has around 140,000 clones, with roughly nine tenths found just once. Sample: PBMCs or T cells enriched from blood (not recorded which). Receptors originate from a woman aged 40 to 50 who had been exposed to COVID-19.

The rearrangement joins TRBV7-9 to TRBJ2-3; 14 nucleotides line up with TRBD2. Germline CDR1 reads SEHNR; CDR2 reads FQNEAQ (reference sequence). The trim removed 5 bases at V and 6 bases at J, leaving 7 bases unmatched. The length of the CDR3 is 16 residues. Here the CDR3 reads CASSKGTSGGVDTQYF. The CDR3 nucleotides read TGTGCCAGCAGCAAAGGGACTAGCGGGGGCGTGGATACGCAGTATTTT.

The chain links TRBV27 to TRBJ2-1, with D tentatively TRBD1 (5 bases). This CDR3 region has 16 residues. From germline, CDR1 is MNHEY and CDR2 SMNVEV (reference sequence). V lost 6 bases to trimming and J lost 0 bases, with 15 bases between them. CDR3 sequence: CASSTGRRSSYNEQFF. For the CDR3, the DNA is TGTGCCAGCAGCACAGGACGGCGGAGCTCCTACAATGAGCAGTTCTTC.

V and J are TRBV4-1 and TRBJ1-5; the match to TRBD1 covers 9 bases. V trimming: 0 bases; J trimming: 8 bases; junction bases outside the gene matches: 8. The germline CDR1 and CDR2 sequences are MGHRA and YSYEKL. The CDR3 runs 16 residues. The CDR3 sequence: CASSQDSGTGTKPQHF. CDR3 nucleotides: TGCGCCAGCAGCCAAGATTCAGGGACAGGGACTAAGCCCCAGCATTTT.

The CDR3 spells CASGTAYYEQYF. DNA of the CDR3: TGTGCCAGCGGGACAGCGTATTACGAGCAGTACTTC. This chain uses TRBV28 with TRBJ2-7; TRBD1 aligns across 7 bases. V lost 8 bases and J lost 4; bases outside the gene matches: 5. Per germline, CDR1 MDHEN and CDR2 SYDVKM. The CDR3 totals 12 residues. Combining the CDR3 with reference TRBV28 and TRBJ2-7 gives the whole variable domain DVKVTQSSRYLVKRTGEKVFLECVQDMDHENMFWYRQDPGLGLRLIYFSYDVKMKEKGDIPEGYSVSREKKERFSLILESASTNQTSMYLCASGTAYYEQYFGPGTRLTVT.

This clone was seen more than once but under ten times. The chain joins TRBV28 to TRBJ1-5; TRBD1 aligns across 10 bases. This CDR3 spans 17 amino acids. V lost 5 bases, J lost 2 bases, and 9 bases stayed unmatched. In germline, CDR1 is MDHEN, CDR2 SYDVKM. The CDR3 coding sequence is TGTGCCAGCAGTCTATCCGGGACAGGGGTTGGCAATCAGCCCCAGCATTTT. Amino acid sequence: CASSLSGTGVGNQPQHF.

J is TRBJ2-7 and V is TRBV27; possible D gene TRBD2, 5 bases. The germline V gene encodes CDR1 MNHEY and CDR2 SMNVEV (reference sequence). CDR3 length equals 14 residues. Between the trimmed V and J ends, which lost 0 bases and 2 bases, there was a span of 8 bases. CDR3 sequence reads: CASSLSSGTYEQYF. Here the CDR3 DNA reads TGTGCCAGCAGTTTATCATCGGGGACCTACGAGCAGTACTTC.

This rearrangement joins TRBV19 to TRBJ1-2; possible D gene TRBD1, 6 bases. The CDR3 length is 12 residues. Germline-derived CDR1 and CDR2 are LNHDA and SQIVND (reference sequence). Deletions cut 5 bases from V and 7 bases from J, with 11 bases between. CDR3 DNA sequence: TGTGCCAGTAGTTCAGGGGTTAGTGGCTACACCTTC. Its translation is CASSSGVSGYTF.

V gene TRBV18 combines with J gene TRBJ2-7; D not resolved. Germline V gene data show CDR1 as KGHSH and CDR2 as LQKENI. This CDR3 is 15 amino acids long. Deletions cut 0 bases from V and 4 bases from J, with 13 bases between. CDR3 in DNA: TGTGCCAGCTCACCACCGACCCCCTACGGGTACGAGCAGTACTTC. Residues: CASSPPTPYGYEQYF.

V and J are TRBV11-2 and TRBJ1-1; 9 bases agree with TRBD1. Germline CDR1 and CDR2: SGHAT and FQNNGV. CDR3 length equals 15 residues. J gave up 0 bases and V 6 bases, and 5 bases lay outside the gene matches. CDR3 coding DNA: TGTGCCAGCAGGTTCACAGGGGGCATGAACACTGAAGCTTTCTTT. Translated, it gives CASRFTGGMNTEAFF. Looking up the rest from reference TRBV11-2 and TRBJ1-1 gives the full variable domain: EAGVAQSPRYKIIEKRQSVAFWCNPISGHATLYWYQQILGQGPKLLIQFQNNGVVDDSQLPKDRFSAERLKGVDSTLKIQPAKLEDSAVYLCASRFTGGMNTEAFFGQGTRLTVV.